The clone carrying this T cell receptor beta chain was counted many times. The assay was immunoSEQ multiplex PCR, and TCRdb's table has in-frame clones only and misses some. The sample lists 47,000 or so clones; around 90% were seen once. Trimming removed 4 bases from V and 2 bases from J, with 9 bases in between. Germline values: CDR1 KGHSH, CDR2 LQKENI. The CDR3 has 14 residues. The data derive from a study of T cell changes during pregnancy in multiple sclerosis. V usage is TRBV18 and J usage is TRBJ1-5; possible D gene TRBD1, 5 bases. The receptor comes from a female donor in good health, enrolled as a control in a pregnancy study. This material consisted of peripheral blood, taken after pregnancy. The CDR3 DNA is TGTGCCAGCTCACTCGACAGCGGCAATCAGCCCCAGCATTTT. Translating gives CASSLDSGNQPQHF.